This TCR beta chain was retrieved from a study of cytotoxic CD8 clonotypes in ibrutinib-treated CLL. Study-level results: Sampling of sustained-remission and progressing patients occurred at differing times.

Note on this clone: Its specificity is unknown.

The V end lost 6 bases, the J end lost 6 bases, and 14 bases lay between the germline ends. The CDR3 has 13 residues. The germline V gene encodes CDR1 LNHNV and CDR2 YYDKDF (reference sequence). TCR beta library input comprised approximately 1.9 micrograms of genomic DNA from cryopreserved PBMCs. Data came from immunoSEQ multiplex PCR; TCRdb stores just in-frame clones and leaves some out. In the table there are around 310,000 clones, about 77% of which are singletons. This TCR was sampled from a human donor with chronic lymphocytic leukemia. The sample in question was PBMCs, obtained before ibrutinib treatment. The V gene is TRBV15, the J gene TRBJ1-2, with D perhaps TRBD1 (6 bases). Written as DNA, the CDR3 is TGTGCCACCAGACTAGGGGGTAGGGATGGCTACACCTTC. Translated, it gives CATRLGGRDGYTF.